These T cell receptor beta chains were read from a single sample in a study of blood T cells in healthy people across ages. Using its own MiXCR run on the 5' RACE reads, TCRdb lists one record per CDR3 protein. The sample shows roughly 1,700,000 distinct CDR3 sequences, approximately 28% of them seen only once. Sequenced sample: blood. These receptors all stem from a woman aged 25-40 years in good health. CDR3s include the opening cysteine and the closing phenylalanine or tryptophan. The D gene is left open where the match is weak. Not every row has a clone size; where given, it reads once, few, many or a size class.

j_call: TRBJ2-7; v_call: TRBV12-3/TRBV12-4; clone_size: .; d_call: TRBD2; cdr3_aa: CASRAGGSYNEQYF; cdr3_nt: TGTGCCAGCAGGGCGGGAGGCTCCTACAATGAGCAGTACTTC
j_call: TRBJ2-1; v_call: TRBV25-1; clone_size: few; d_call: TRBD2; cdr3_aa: CASSPRGGWTGEQFF; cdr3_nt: TGTGCCAGCAGTCCCCGGGGGGGCTGGACGGGTGAGCAGTTCTTC
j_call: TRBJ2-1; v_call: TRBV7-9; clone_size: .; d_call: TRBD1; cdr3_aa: CASSLIRGQGSNEQFF; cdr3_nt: TGTGCCAGCAGCTTAATTAGAGGACAGGGGTCCAATGAGCAGTTCTTC
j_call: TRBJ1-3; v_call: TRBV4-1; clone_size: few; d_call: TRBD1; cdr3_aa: CASSQPMDRGGFWSGNTIYF; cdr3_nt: TGCGCCAGCAGCCAACCCATGGACAGGGGAGGTTTTTGGTCTGGAAACACCATATATTTT
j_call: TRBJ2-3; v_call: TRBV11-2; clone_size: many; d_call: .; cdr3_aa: CASSLPPDPSTDTQYF; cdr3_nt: TGTGCCAGCAGCTTGCCCCCGGACCCAAGCACAGATACGCAGTATTTT
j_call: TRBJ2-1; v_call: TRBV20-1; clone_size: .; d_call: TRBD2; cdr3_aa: CSARVPSSGGPPYNEQFF; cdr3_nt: TGCAGTGCTAGAGTCCCATCTAGCGGGGGGCCCCCCTACAATGAGCAGTTCTTC
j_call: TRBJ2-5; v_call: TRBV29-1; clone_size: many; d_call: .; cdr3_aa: CSVVPGSGETQYF; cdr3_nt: TGCAGCGTCGTTCCAGGGTCTGGTGAGACCCAGTACTTC
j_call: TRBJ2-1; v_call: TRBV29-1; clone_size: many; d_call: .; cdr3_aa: CSVAFRGSSYNEQFF; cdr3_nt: TGCAGCGTTGCGTTTAGGGGGAGCTCCTACAATGAGCAGTTCTTC
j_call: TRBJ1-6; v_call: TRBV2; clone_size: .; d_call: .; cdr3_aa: CASTGRQNSPLHF; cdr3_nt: TGTGCCAGCACCGGACGGCAGAATTCACCCCTCCACTTT
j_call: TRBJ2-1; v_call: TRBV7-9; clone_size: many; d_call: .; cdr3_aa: CASSPRGLADTNEQFF; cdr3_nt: TGTGCCAGCAGCCCGCGGGGGCTAGCGGATACTAATGAGCAGTTCTTC
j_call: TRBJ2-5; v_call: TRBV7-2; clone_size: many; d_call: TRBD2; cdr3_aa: CASSFPRGVTTAKGTQYF; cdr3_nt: TGTGCCAGCAGCTTCCCCCGGGGGGTGACTACCGCTAAGGGGACCCAGTACTTC
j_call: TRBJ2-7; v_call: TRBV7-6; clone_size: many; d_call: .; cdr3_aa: CASSLENSLRDEQYF; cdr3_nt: TGTGCCAGCAGCTTAGAGAACAGCCTGAGGGACGAGCAGTACTTC
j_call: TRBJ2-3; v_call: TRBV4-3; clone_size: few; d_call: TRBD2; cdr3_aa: CASSHSGPGLAGTPRNTQYF; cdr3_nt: TGCGCCAGCAGCCATAGCGGCCCGGGACTAGCGGGAACCCCGCGGAATACGCAGTATTTT
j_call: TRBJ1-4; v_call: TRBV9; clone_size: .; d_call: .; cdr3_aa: CASSPTSGDLNEKLFF; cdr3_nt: TGTGCCAGCAGCCCTACCTCCGGGGACCTGAATGAAAAACTGTTTTTT
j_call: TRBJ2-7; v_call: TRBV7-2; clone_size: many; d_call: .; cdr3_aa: CASSLHRSYEQYF; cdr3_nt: TGTGCCAGCAGCTTACACCGATCGTACGAGCAGTACTTC
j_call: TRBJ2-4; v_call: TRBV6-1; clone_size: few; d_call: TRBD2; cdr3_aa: CASSEDGGTIQYF; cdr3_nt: TGTGCCAGCAGTGAGGACGGGGGGACGATTCAGTACTTC
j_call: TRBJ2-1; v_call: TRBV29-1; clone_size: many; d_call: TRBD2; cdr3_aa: CSVPSQRGVYNEQFF; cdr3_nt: TGCAGCGTCCCTAGCCAGCGGGGGGTCTACAATGAGCAGTTCTTC
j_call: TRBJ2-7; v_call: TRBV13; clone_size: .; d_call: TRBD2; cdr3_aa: CASSSGTSSFNEQYF; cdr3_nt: TGTGCCAGCAGCTCCGGGACTAGTTCTTTCAATGAGCAGTACTTC
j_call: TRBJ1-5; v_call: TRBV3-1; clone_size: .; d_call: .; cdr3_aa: CASSLATLDQPQHF; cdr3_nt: TGTGCCAGCAGCCTAGCCACGCTCGATCAGCCCCAGCATTTT
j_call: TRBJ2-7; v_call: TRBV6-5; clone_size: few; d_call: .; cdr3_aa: CAAQAGSSYEQYF; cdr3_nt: TGTGCCGCCCAGGCTGGAAGCTCCTACGAGCAGTACTTC
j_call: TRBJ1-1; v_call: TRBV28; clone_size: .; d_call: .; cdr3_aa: CTSSLGVVRTEAFF; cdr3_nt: TGTACCAGCAGTTTGGGGGTTGTGCGGACTGAAGCTTTCTTT
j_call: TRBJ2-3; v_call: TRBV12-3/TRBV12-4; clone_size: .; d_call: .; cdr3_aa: CASISTDAQYF; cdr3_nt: TGTGCCAGCATCAGCACAGATGCGCAGTATTTT
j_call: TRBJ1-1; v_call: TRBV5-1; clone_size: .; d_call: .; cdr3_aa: CASSMGTAGTEAFF; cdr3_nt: TGCGCCAGCAGCATGGGGACCGCGGGCACTGAAGCTTTCTTT
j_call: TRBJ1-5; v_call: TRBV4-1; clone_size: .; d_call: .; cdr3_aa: CASMRGQGREDQPQHF; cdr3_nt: TGCGCCAGCATGCGGGGTCAGGGCAGGGAGGATCAGCCCCAGCATTTT
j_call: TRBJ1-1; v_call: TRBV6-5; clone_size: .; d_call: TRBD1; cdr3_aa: CTSSHPGQGTEAFF; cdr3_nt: TGTACCAGCAGTCACCCTGGACAGGGCACTGAAGCTTTCTTT
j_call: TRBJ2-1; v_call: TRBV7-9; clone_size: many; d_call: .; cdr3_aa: CASSLAGPPLVHEQFF; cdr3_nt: TGTGCCAGCAGCTTAGCGGGACCCCCCCTCGTCCATGAGCAGTTCTTC
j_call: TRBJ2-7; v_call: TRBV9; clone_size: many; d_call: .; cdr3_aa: CASSVEGTYEQYF; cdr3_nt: TGTGCCAGCAGCGTGGAAGGGACCTACGAGCAGTACTTC
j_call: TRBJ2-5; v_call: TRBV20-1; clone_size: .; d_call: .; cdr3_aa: CSAAGSSPGDEQYF; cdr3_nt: TGCAGTGCTGCCGGGTCCAGCCCCGGCGATGAGCAGTACTTC
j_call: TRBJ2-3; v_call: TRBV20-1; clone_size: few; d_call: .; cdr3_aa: CSARKGAGATQYF; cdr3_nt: TGCAGTGCTAGAAAGGGGGCGGGGGCTACGCAGTATTTT
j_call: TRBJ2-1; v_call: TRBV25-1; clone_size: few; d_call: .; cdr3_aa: CASSGGSSSFF; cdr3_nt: TGTGCCAGCAGCGGGGGCTCCTCCTCGTTCTTC
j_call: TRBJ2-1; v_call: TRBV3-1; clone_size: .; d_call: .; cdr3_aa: CASSQGSNYNEQFF; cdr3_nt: TGTGCCAGCAGCCAAGGCAGCAATTACAATGAGCAGTTCTTC
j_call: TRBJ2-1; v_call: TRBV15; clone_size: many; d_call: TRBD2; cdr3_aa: CATSKGTSGDNEQFF; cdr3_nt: TGTGCCACCAGTAAAGGGACTAGCGGTGACAATGAGCAGTTCTTC
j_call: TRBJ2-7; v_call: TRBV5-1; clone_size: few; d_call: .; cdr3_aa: CASSLEGSGAYEQYF; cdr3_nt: TGCGCCAGCAGCTTGGAAGGTAGTGGGGCGTACGAGCAGTACTTC
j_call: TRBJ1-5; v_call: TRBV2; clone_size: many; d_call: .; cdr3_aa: CASRDDGGSYQPQHF; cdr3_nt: TGTGCCAGCCGGGACGACGGGGGATCCTATCAGCCCCAGCATTTT
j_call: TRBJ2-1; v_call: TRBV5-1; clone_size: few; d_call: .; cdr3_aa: CASNRDNEQFF; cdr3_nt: TGCGCCAGCAACAGGGACAATGAGCAGTTCTTC
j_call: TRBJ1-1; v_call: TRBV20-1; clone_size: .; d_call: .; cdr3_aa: CSASTGPRSEAFF; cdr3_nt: TGCAGTGCTTCCACGGGGCCCAGGTCAGAAGCTTTCTTT
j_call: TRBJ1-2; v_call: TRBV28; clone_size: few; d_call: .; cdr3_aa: CASSPSARYGYTF; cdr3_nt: TGTGCCAGCAGTCCCAGCGCCCGCTATGGCTACACCTTC
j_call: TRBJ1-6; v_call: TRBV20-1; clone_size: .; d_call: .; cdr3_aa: CSADQPGLSSPLHF; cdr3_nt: TGCAGTGCCGACCAGCCAGGGCTGAGTTCACCCCTCCACTTT
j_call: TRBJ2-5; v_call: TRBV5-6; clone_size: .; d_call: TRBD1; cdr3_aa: CASSLEGGDRGKKTQYF; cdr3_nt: TGTGCCAGCAGCTTGGAGGGAGGAGACAGGGGGAAGAAGACCCAGTACTTC
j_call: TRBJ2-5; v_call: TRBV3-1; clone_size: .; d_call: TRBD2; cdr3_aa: CTSSSSGISETQYF; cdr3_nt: TGTACCAGCAGCTCCAGCGGGATATCGGAGACCCAGTACTTC
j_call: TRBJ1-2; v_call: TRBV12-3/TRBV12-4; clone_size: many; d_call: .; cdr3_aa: CASSPGAAVNGYTF; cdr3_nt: TGTGCCAGCAGCCCAGGGGCGGCCGTCAATGGCTACACCTTC
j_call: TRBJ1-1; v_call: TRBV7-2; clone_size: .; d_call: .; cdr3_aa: CASSLRSPPDEAFF; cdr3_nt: TGTGCCAGCAGCCTCCGATCCCCGCCTGATGAAGCTTTCTTT
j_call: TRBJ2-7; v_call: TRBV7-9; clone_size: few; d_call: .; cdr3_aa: CASSLVSIASYEQYF; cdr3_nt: TGTGCCAGCAGCTTAGTGTCTATAGCCTCCTACGAGCAGTACTTC
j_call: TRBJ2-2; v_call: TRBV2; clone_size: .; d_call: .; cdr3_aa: CSSSARRGSGELFF; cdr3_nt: TGTTCCAGCAGCGCGAGACGGGGGTCCGGGGAGCTGTTTTTT
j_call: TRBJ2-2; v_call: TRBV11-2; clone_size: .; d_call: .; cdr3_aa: CASSLEGIGELFF; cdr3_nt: TGTGCCAGCAGCTTAGAGGGGATCGGGGAGCTGTTTTTT
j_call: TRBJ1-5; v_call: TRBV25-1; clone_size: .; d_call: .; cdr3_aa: CASSESGKPQHF; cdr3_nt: TGTGCCAGCAGTGAATCAGGGAAGCCCCAGCATTTT
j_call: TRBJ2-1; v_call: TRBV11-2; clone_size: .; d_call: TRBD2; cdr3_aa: CASSLPTSGRGRSEQFF; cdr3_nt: TGTGCCAGCAGCCTCCCCACTAGCGGGAGGGGGCGAAGTGAGCAGTTCTTC
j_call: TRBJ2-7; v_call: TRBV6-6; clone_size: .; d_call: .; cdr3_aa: CASESRGTYEQYF; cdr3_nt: TGTGCCAGCGAGAGTCGGGGGACCTACGAGCAGTACTTC
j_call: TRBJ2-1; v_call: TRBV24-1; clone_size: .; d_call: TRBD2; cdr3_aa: CATSDGTSGINEQFF; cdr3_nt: TGTGCCACCAGTGACGGGACTAGCGGGATCAATGAGCAGTTCTTC
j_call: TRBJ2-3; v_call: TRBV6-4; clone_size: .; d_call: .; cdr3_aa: CASSNRLGDTQYF; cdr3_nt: TGTGCCAGCAGCAATAGACTGGGAGATACGCAGTATTTT
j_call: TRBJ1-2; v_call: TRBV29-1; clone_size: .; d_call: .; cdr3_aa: CSVERQNYGYTF; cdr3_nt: TGCAGCGTTGAAAGGCAGAACTATGGCTACACCTTC
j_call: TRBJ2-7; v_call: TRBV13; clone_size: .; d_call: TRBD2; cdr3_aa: CASSSFPLAGEDEQYF; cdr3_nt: TGTGCCAGCAGCTCCTTCCCCCTAGCGGGGGAGGACGAGCAGTACTTC
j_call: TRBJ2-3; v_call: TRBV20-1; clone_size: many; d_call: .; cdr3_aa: CSAPGPDTQYF; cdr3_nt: TGCAGTGCTCCAGGGCCAGATACGCAGTATTTT
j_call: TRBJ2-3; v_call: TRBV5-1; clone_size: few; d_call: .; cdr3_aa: CASSFTPSGPVGHTDTQYF; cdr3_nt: TGCGCCAGCAGCTTTACCCCTTCGGGGCCGGTTGGACACACAGATACGCAGTATTTT
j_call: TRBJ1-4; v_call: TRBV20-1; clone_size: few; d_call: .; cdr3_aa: CSATRAEKLFF; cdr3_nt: TGCAGTGCTACACGGGCCGAAAAACTGTTTTTT
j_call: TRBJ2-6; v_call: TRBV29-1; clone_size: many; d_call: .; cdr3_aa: CSVEDLHSSGANVLTF; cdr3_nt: TGCAGCGTTGAAGATCTTCACAGCTCTGGGGCCAACGTCCTGACTTTC
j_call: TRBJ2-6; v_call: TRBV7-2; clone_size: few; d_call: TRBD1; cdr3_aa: CASSPQGAQGANVLTF; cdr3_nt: TGTGCCAGCAGCCCACAGGGGGCGCAAGGGGCCAACGTCCTGACTTTC